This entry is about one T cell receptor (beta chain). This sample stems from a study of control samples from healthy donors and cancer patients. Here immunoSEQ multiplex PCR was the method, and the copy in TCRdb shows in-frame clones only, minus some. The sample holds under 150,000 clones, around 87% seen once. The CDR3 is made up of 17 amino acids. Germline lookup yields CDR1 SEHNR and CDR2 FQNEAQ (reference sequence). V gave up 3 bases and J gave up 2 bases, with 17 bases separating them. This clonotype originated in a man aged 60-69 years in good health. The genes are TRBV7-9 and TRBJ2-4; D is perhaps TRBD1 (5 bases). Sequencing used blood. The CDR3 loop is CASSFHLQAGPKNIQYF. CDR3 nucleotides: TGTGCCAGCAGCTTCCACCTCCAGGCAGGGCCCAAAAACATTCAGTACTTC.